This TCR beta chain came from a study of T-cell memory formation after mild COVID-19. TCRdb re-called the 5' RACE reads through MiXCR, storing one row per CDR3 protein. The sample has more than 110,000 distinct CDR3 sequences, more than 13% seen once. Trimming removed 4 bases from V and 1 base from J, with 8 bases in between. CDR3 length: 13 residues. Germline CDR1 reads SGHNT; CDR2 reads YYREEE (reference sequence). This clonotype was recorded a few times. The chain has TRBV5-4 and TRBJ2-5, with D possibly being TRBD2 (5 bases). Material for sequencing was PBMCs or a T cell subset sorted from them (not recorded which). This clonotype originated in an adult woman who had mild COVID-19 (a few samples of this study predate the infection). Cell type and time point are not known. CDR3 amino acids: CASSRESQETQYF. Written as DNA, the CDR3 is TGTGCCAGCAGCCGGGAATCCCAAGAGACCCAGTACTTC.